The present T cell receptor beta chain was sequenced within a study of T cell changes during pregnancy in multiple sclerosis. Repertoires were generated with immunoSEQ multiplex PCR, while TCRdb's copy carries only in-frame clones and drops some. This sample has some 74,000 clones, with about nine tenths found just once. Germline V gene sequence: CDR1 ENHRY, CDR2 SYGVKD. Trimming cost V 6 bases and J 0 bases, with 15 bases left between them. This CDR3 has 16 amino acids. Source: peripheral blood, taken after pregnancy. The source is a female donor in good health, enrolled as a control in a pregnancy study. The V gene is TRBV10-3, the J gene TRBJ2-1; perhaps TRBD2 as D (6 bases). CDR3 in amino acids: CAISSSGGASYNEQFF. In DNA form, the CDR3 reads TGTGCCATCAGCTCTTCTGGCGGGGCCTCCTACAATGAGCAGTTCTTC.